The table lists the clone carrying this T cell receptor beta chain with a count of one. Patients at the Seattle site were enrolled during active infection and followed longitudinally. TCRdb keeps only in-frame clones here, not all; method: immunoSEQ multiplex PCR. The sample records approximately 260,000 clones, almost 90% being singletons. The data were taken from a study of blood T cell repertoires in COVID-19. Study-level information: Samples of COVID-19 (acute and convalescent) were obtained from the United States, Italy and Spain.

The CDR3 covers 13 residues. V gave up 0 bases and J gave up 3 bases, with 6 bases separating them. Germline CDR1 is MNHEY and CDR2 is SMNVEV (reference sequence). Sequenced material: peripheral blood. The origin of this receptor is an older woman with COVID-19, enrolled during active disease. This chain links TRBV27 with TRBJ2-7; D gene uncertain. The CDR3 loop is CASSLSLGYEQYF. Here the CDR3 DNA reads TGTGCCAGCAGTTTATCCCTCGGCTACGAGCAGTACTTC.